Listed below are T cell receptor beta chains from one sample, sequenced in a study of blood T cell repertoires in COVID-19. The protocol was immunoSEQ multiplex PCR, while the TCRdb copy is restricted to in-frame clones and leaves out a portion. This table has some 88,000 clones, 75% to 85% appearing once. The sequencing input was peripheral blood. These receptors originate from a human donor in a cohort sampled during active COVID-19. CDR3s include the opening cysteine and the closing phenylalanine or tryptophan. The D gene is left open where the match is weak. The size field is filled for only some rows; it gives once, few, many or a size class.

cdr3_nt	cdr3_aa	v_call	j_call	d_call	clone_size
TGCAGTGCTAGTCCCCGGGAGCGGGCTACCTACGAGCAGTACTTC	CSASPRERATYEQYF	TRBV20-1	TRBJ2-7	-	-
TGTGCCAGCAGTTACTCCGGGACTAGTCTCTACGAGCAGTACTTC	CASSYSGTSLYEQYF	TRBV6-5	TRBJ2-7	TRBD2	once
TGTGCCAGCAAATGGAGGGGATCGGATGACTACGAGCAGTACTTC	CASKWRGSDDYEQYF	TRBV5-4	TRBJ2-7	-	-
TGCGCCAGCAGCTTGCGTTTAGAGGGCCAAGAGACCCAGTACTTC	CASSLRLEGQETQYF	TRBV5-1	TRBJ2-5	-	-
TGTGCCAGCTCGTCACCAGGGGACAATGAGCAGTTCTTC	CASSSPGDNEQFF	TRBV18	TRBJ2-1	-	-
TGTGCCAGCAGCCCCCGGACTAGCGGGAGCGAAGATACGCAGTATTTT	CASSPRTSGSEDTQYF	TRBV11-3	TRBJ2-3	TRBD2	few
TGTGCCAGCTCACCCCAGGACAGGGTGGTCTTT	CASSPQDRVVF	TRBV18	TRBJ1-3	TRBD1	once
TGTGCCAGCAGGCCCCTCTCGGTAGCGGGAGACAATGAGCAGTTCTTC	CASRPLSVAGDNEQFF	TRBV14	TRBJ2-1	TRBD2	-
TGTGCCAGCAGCCAAGCGGGGACCTACAATGAGCAGTTCTTC	CASSQAGTYNEQFF	TRBV11-2	TRBJ2-1	TRBD2	-
TGTGCCAGCAGCTCGACGGTGCGGGGCTCTGGAAACACCATATATTTT	CASSSTVRGSGNTIYF	TRBV7-2	TRBJ1-3	-	-
TGTGCCAGCAGTTTATCGACAGCTTATAGCAATCAGCCCCAGCATTTT	CASSLSTAYSNQPQHF	TRBV28	TRBJ1-5	-	-
TGTGCCAGCAGCCCGCCCAGGGTGAGAGGCACTGAAGCTTTCTTT	CASSPPRVRGTEAFF	TRBV7-9	TRBJ1-1	-	-
TGTGCCAGCAGTCAAGGGGGGGGCAATCAGCCCCAGCATTTT	CASSQGGGNQPQHF	TRBV28	TRBJ1-5	-	once
TGTGCCTGGAGTACTCCCGGGACAGTTTTTAATCAGCCCCAGCATTTT	CAWSTPGTVFNQPQHF	TRBV30	TRBJ1-5	TRBD1	-
TGTGCCAGCCTCGGAGGGCCGTACGAGCAGTACTTC	CASLGGPYEQYF	TRBV2	TRBJ2-7	-	once
TGTGCCATCAGTGTAACGGGGACAGGAAACTATGGCTACACCTTC	CAISVTGTGNYGYTF	TRBV10-3	TRBJ1-2	TRBD1	-
TGTGCCAGCAGCCCCGACAGAAACTATGGCTACACCTTC	CASSPDRNYGYTF	TRBV7-2	TRBJ1-2	-	once
TGTGCCAGCAGTGACAGGGGGAACACTGAAGCTTTCTTT	CASSDRGNTEAFF	TRBV6-1	TRBJ1-1	-	-
TGTGCCAGCAGGACGACTAGCACAGATACGCAGTATTTT	CASRTTSTDTQYF	TRBV27	TRBJ2-3	-	once
TGCGCCAGCAGCCCCCGGACAGGGTCGAGAGAGCAGTACTTC	CASSPRTGSREQYF	TRBV4-1	TRBJ2-7	TRBD1	-
TGCAGCGTTTCGACTAGCGGCATTAACAATGAGCAGTTCTTC	CSVSTSGINNEQFF	TRBV29-1	TRBJ2-1	TRBD2	-
TGTGCCAGTAGTTCCCCCATTGGCCGCACAGATACGCAGTATTTT	CASSSPIGRTDTQYF	TRBV19	TRBJ2-3	-	-
TGTGCCAGCAGCATACGGACAGTTATTGGCAATGAGCAGTTCTTC	CASSIRTVIGNEQFF	TRBV6-2/TRBV6-3	TRBJ2-1	-	once
TGTGCCAGCAGCCAATGGCAGGGGACTAGCGGGAGAAGACAGTACTTC	CASSQWQGTSGRRQYF	TRBV3-1/TRBV3-2	TRBJ2-7	TRBD2	-
TGTGCCAGCAGTGAAGTATCTATTGAAAAACTGTTTTTT	CASSEVSIEKLFF	TRBV6-1	TRBJ1-4	-	few
TGCGCCAGCAGCCAACTCAGGCTTAATGAAAAACTGTTTTTT	CASSQLRLNEKLFF	TRBV4-1	TRBJ1-4	-	-
TGTGCCACTACGGGAACTGTGGGGGGTGAGCAGTACTTC	CATTGTVGGEQYF	TRBV19	TRBJ2-7	-	few
TGTGCCAGCAACGACAGGGGTAAGAGCTCCTACGAGCAGTACTTC	CASNDRGKSSYEQYF	TRBV5-6	TRBJ2-7	TRBD1	-
TGTGCCATCAGTGGACTAGCGGGAGTCGAGCAGTACTTC	CAISGLAGVEQYF	TRBV10-3	TRBJ2-7	TRBD2	few
TGTGCCAGTAGTAGATTCGCGGGATTAGAACACAATGAGCAGTTCTTC	CASSRFAGLEHNEQFF	TRBV19	TRBJ2-1	-	-
TGTGCCAGCAGCGCCCGAGGGGGGTCGACAGGGGGCTACAATGAGCAGTTCTTC	CASSARGGSTGGYNEQFF	TRBV9	TRBJ2-1	TRBD1	few
TGCGCCAGCAGCGGGTCGACAGTCACAGATACGCAGTATTTT	CASSGSTVTDTQYF	TRBV5-1	TRBJ2-3	-	once
TGCAGCGGCGGGTACAATGAGCAGTTCTTC	CSGGYNEQFF	TRBV29-1	TRBJ2-1	-	-
TGTGCCAGCAGCACGACAGATGAAGCTTTCTTT	CASSTTDEAFF	TRBV5-6	TRBJ1-1	-	-
TGTGCCAGCAGCGGCGAAGGGGATTTCGGTCTGTTCTTC	CASSGEGDFGLFF	TRBV9	TRBJ2-1	-	-
TGTGCCACCAGCTCGGGACAGGGGGAATCTGGGGCCAACGTCCTGACTTTC	CATSSGQGESGANVLTF	TRBV15	TRBJ2-6	TRBD1	-
TGTGCCAGCAGCTTAGGACAGACAGCCTTGCGAGGAAACACCATATATTTT	CASSLGQTALRGNTIYF	TRBV7-9	TRBJ1-3	-	-
TGTGCCAGCAGCTTAGACAGGGGTCCCTACAATGAGCAGTTCTTC	CASSLDRGPYNEQFF	TRBV13	TRBJ2-1	TRBD1	-
TGTGCCATTCGGGCTAGCGGGAACCAAGAGACCCAGTACTTC	CAIRASGNQETQYF	TRBV10-3	TRBJ2-5	TRBD2	once
TGCGCCAGCAGCCTAGGGACAGGGCCGGCCACTGAAGCTTTCTTT	CASSLGTGPATEAFF	TRBV5-1	TRBJ1-1	TRBD1	few
TGTGCCACCAGTGATTTCGTACAGGGGGCGTACGAGCAGTACTTC	CATSDFVQGAYEQYF	TRBV24-1	TRBJ2-7	TRBD1	-
TGCGCCAGCAGCTTGTATCCCCTCGGGAGTCAGCTAAACAATGAGCAGTTCTTC	CASSLYPLGSQLNNEQFF	TRBV5-1	TRBJ2-1	-	-
TGCGCCAGCAGCTCCTGGACAGGGGGCTCCGAGCAGTACTTC	CASSSWTGGSEQYF	TRBV5-1	TRBJ2-7	TRBD1	-
TGTGCCAGCAGTGGGACTAGCGGGAGAGAGACCCAGTACTTC	CASSGTSGRETQYF	TRBV3-1/TRBV3-2	TRBJ2-5	TRBD2	-
TGTGCCAGCAGCCAAGGCCTCGGAGCGGGAGGAACAGATACGCAGTATTTT	CASSQGLGAGGTDTQYF	TRBV3-1/TRBV3-2	TRBJ2-3	TRBD2	few
TGTGCCAGCAGCTTGGACTGGAGCTCCTACAATGAGCAGTTCTTC	CASSLDWSSYNEQFF	TRBV5-4	TRBJ2-1	-	-